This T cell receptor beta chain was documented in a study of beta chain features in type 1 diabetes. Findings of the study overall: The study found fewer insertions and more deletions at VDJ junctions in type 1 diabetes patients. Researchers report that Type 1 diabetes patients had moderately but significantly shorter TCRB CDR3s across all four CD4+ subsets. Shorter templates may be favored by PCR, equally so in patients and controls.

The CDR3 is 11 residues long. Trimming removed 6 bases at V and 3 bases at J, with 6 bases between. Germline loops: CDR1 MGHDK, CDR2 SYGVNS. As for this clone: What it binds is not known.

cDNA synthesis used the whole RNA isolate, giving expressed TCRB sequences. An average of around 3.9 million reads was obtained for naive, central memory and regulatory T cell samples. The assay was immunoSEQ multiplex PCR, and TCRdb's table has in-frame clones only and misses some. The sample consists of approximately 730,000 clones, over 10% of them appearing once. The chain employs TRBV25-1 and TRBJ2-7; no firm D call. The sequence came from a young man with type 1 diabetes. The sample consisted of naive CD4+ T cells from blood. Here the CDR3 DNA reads TGTGCCAGCAGCCGAAACTACGAGCAGTACTTC. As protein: CASSRNYEQYF.